This is a list of T cell receptor beta chains from one sample in a study of blood T cell repertoires in COVID-19. Libraries were prepared by immunoSEQ multiplex PCR; TCRdb keeps only in-frame clonotypes and omits some of them. The sample has about 380,000 clones; around 85% are singletons. Material: peripheral blood. The origin of the receptors is a woman under 30 with acute or convalescent COVID-19. The CDR3 runs from the conserved cysteine through the conserved F or W. The D gene is left open where the match is weak. Not all rows give a size; the values are once, few, many and, for expanded clones, a class.

j_gene: TRBJ1-2; d_gene: -; v_gene: TRBV12-3/TRBV12-4; abundance: -; CDR3nt: TGTGCCAGCAGTTCCCGGAGTTCCTATGGCTACACCTTC; CDR3aa: CASSSRSSYGYTF
j_gene: TRBJ1-1; d_gene: TRBD1; v_gene: TRBV5-6; abundance: once; CDR3nt: TGTGCCAGCAGCTACAGGGGGGGGGACACTGAAGCTTTCTTT; CDR3aa: CASSYRGGDTEAFF
j_gene: TRBJ1-5; d_gene: -; v_gene: TRBV27; abundance: many; CDR3nt: TGTGCCAGCAGTTTCGTTCGCGGTCAGCCCCAGCATTTT; CDR3aa: CASSFVRGQPQHF
j_gene: TRBJ1-2; d_gene: TRBD1; v_gene: TRBV5-4; abundance: -; CDR3nt: TGTGCCAGCAGCTCGACTCTGGGGACGGACAGGGACGCCTTC; CDR3aa: CASSSTLGTDRDAF
j_gene: TRBJ2-1; d_gene: TRBD2; v_gene: TRBV7-8; abundance: -; CDR3nt: TGTGCCAGCAAAAGCGGGGGGGCCTACAATGAGCAGTTCTTC; CDR3aa: CASKSGGAYNEQFF
j_gene: TRBJ1-1; d_gene: -; v_gene: TRBV10-3; abundance: -; CDR3nt: TGTGCCACCTTAGAGGACGAGTTAGCGAGTGAAGCTTTCTTT; CDR3aa: CATLEDELASEAFF
j_gene: TRBJ2-6; d_gene: -; v_gene: TRBV28; abundance: few; CDR3nt: TGTGCCAGCAGTACTACCCGAGGGGCCAACGTCCTGACTTTC; CDR3aa: CASSTTRGANVLTF
j_gene: TRBJ1-6; d_gene: TRBD1; v_gene: TRBV25-1; abundance: -; CDR3nt: TGTGCCAGCAGAGAGACAGGGCTAAATTCACCCCTCCACTTT; CDR3aa: CASRETGLNSPLHF
j_gene: TRBJ1-2; d_gene: -; v_gene: TRBV29-1; abundance: -; CDR3nt: TGCAGCGTGGGCAAGGTGCGGGGCGCGCAAGGCTACACCTTC; CDR3aa: CSVGKVRGAQGYTF
j_gene: TRBJ1-1; d_gene: -; v_gene: TRBV27; abundance: -; CDR3nt: TGTGCCAGCAGCTCTAACACTGAAGCTTTCTTT; CDR3aa: CASSSNTEAFF
j_gene: TRBJ2-3; d_gene: TRBD2; v_gene: TRBV5-1; abundance: -; CDR3nt: TGCGCCAGCAGCCCCCCACGCGGGGGGGGCACAGATACGCAGTATTTT; CDR3aa: CASSPPRGGGTDTQYF
j_gene: TRBJ2-3; d_gene: TRBD1; v_gene: TRBV5-6; abundance: -; CDR3nt: TGTGCCAGCAGCGGGACAGGGGGCAGCACAGATACGCAGTATTTT; CDR3aa: CASSGTGGSTDTQYF
j_gene: TRBJ2-7; d_gene: TRBD2; v_gene: TRBV3-1/TRBV3-2; abundance: -; CDR3nt: TGTGCCAGCAGCCCTGTAGCGGGAGGGCCGCGGGAGCAGTACTTC; CDR3aa: CASSPVAGGPREQYF
j_gene: TRBJ1-1; d_gene: TRBD1; v_gene: TRBV6-5; abundance: -; CDR3nt: TGTGCCAGCAGTCGACAGGGGGCGTCGACTGAAGCTTTCTTT; CDR3aa: CASSRQGASTEAFF
j_gene: TRBJ1-2; d_gene: -; v_gene: TRBV7-9; abundance: -; CDR3nt: TGTGCCAGCAGCGATACACGGGATCGCTACACCTTC; CDR3aa: CASSDTRDRYTF